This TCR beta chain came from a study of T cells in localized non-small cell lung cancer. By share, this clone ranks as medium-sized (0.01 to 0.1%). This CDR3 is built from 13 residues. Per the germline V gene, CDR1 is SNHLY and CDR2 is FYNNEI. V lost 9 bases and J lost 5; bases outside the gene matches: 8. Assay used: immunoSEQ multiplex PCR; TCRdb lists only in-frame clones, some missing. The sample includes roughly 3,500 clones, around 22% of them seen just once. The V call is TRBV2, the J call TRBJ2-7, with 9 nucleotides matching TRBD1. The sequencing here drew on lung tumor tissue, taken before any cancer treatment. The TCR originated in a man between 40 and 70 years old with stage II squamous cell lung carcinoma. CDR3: CARSGQGRHEQYF. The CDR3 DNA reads TGTGCCAGATCGGGACAGGGAAGGCACGAGCAGTACTTC. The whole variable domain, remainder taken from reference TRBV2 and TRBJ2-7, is EPEVTQTPSHQVTQMGQEVILRCVPISNHLYFYWYRQILGQKVEFLVSFYNNEISEKSEIFDDQFSVERPDGSNFTLKIRSTKLEDSAMYFCARSGQGRHEQYFGPGTRLTVT.